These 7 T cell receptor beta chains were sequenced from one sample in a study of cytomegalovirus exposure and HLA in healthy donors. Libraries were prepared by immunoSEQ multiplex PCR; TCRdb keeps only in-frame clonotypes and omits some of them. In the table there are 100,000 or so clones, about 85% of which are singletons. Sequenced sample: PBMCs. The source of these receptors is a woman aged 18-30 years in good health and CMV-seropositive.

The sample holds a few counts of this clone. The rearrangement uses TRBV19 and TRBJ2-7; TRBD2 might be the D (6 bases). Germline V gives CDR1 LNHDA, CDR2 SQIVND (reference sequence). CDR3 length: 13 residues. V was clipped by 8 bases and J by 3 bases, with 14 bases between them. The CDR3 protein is CASAPGLNYEQYF. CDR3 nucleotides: TGTGCCAGTGCACCGGGACTGAACTACGAGCAGTACTTC.

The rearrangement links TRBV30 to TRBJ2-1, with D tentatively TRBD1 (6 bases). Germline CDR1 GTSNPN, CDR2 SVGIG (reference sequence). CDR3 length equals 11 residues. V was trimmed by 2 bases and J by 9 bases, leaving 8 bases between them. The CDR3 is CAWSRTVEQFF. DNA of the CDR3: TGTGCCTGGAGTAGGACAGTTGAGCAGTTCTTC.

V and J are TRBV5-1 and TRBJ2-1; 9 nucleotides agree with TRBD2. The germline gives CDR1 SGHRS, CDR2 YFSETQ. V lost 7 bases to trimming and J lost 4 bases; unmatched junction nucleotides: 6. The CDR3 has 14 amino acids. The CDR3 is CASGQSGGYNEQFF. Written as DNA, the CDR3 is TGCGCCAGCGGGCAAAGCGGGGGGTACAATGAGCAGTTCTTC.

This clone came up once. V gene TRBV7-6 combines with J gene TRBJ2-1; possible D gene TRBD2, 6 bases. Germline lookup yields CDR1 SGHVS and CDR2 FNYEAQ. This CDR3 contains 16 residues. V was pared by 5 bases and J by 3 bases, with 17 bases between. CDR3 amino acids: CASSGAWRGRYNEQFF. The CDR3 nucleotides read TGTGCCAGCAGCGGGGCTTGGAGGGGCCGCTACAATGAGCAGTTCTTC.

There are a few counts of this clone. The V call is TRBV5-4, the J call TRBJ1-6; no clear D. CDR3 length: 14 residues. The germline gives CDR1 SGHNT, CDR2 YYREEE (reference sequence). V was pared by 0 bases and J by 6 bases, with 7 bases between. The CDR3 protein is CASSLGQANSPLHF. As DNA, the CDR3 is TGTGCCAGCAGCTTGGGGCAGGCTAATTCACCCCTCCACTTT. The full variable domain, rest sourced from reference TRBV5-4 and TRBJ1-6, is ETGVTQSPTHLIKTRGQQVTLRCSSQSGHNTVSWYQQALGQGPQFIFQYYREEENGRGNFPPRFSGLQFPNYSSELNVNALELDDSALYLCASSLGQANSPLHFGNGTRLTVT.

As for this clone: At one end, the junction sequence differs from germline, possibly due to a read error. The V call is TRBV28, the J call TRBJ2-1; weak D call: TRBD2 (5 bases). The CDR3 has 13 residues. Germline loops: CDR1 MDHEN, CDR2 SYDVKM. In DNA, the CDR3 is TGTGCCAGCAGTTTAGGAGGCTCTGTCCGCGAGCTCTTC. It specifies CASSLGGSVRELF.

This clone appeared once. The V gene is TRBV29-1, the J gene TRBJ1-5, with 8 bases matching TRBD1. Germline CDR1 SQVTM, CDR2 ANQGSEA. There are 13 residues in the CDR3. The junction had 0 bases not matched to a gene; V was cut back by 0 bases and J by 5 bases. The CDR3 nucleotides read TGCAGCGTTGAAGAGACAGGGGATCAGCCCCAGCATTTT. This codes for CSVEETGDQPQHF.